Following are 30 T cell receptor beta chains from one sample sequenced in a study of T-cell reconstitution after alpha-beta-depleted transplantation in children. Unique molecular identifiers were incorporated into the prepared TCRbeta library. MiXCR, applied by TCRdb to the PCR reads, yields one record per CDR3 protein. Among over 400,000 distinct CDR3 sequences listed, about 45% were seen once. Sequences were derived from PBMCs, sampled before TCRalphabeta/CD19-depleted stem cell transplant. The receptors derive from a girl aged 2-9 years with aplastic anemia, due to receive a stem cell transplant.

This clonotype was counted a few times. In DNA, the CDR3 is TGTGCCAGCAGCCGTTTTTCAGATACGCAGTATTTT. This encodes CASSRFSDTQYF. This chain links TRBV7-2 with TRBJ2-3; D is unclear. Germline CDR1 and CDR2: SGHTA and FQGNSA. Trimming left V 5 bases short and J 4 bases short, with 7 bases between. The CDR3 runs to 12 residues.

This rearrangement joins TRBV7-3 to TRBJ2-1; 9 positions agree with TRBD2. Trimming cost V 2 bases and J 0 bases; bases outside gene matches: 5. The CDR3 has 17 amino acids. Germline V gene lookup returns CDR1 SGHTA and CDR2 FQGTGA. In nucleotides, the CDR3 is TGTGCCAGCAGCTTAGACGCAGCGGGAGGCTCCTACAATGAGCAGTTCTTC. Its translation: CASSLDAAGGSYNEQFF.

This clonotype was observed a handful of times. As DNA, the CDR3 is TGTGCCACCAGCAGAGGGACTAGACTCGACGAGCAGTACTTC. Encoded protein: CATSRGTRLDEQYF. The rearrangement uses TRBV15 and TRBJ2-7, with TRBD2 matching 7 bases. The trim removed 1 base at V and 5 bases at J, leaving 5 bases unmatched. Germline V gene data show CDR1 as LNHNV and CDR2 as YYDKDF (reference sequence). CDR3 length: 14 amino acids.

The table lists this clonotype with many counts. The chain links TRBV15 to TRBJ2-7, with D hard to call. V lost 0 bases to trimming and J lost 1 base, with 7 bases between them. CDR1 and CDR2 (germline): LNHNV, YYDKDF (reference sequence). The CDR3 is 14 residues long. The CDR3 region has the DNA TGTGCCACCAGCAGAGAAATAGAATCCTACGAGCAGTACTTC. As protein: CATSREIESYEQYF.

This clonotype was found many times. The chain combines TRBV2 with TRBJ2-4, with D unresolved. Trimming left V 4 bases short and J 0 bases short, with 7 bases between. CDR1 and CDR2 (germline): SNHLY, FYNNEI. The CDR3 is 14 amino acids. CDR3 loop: CASSGSGAKNIQYF. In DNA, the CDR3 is TGTGCCAGCAGTGGGTCCGGAGCCAAAAACATTCAGTACTTC.

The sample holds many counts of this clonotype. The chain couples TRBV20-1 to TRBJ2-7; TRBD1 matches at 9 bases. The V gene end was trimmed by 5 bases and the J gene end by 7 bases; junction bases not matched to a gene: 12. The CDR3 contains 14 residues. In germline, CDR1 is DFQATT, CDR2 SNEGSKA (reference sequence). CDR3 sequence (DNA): TGCAGTGCTCACCCCCCTGGGACAGGGAGAGAGCAGTACTTC. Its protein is CSAHPPGTGREQYF.

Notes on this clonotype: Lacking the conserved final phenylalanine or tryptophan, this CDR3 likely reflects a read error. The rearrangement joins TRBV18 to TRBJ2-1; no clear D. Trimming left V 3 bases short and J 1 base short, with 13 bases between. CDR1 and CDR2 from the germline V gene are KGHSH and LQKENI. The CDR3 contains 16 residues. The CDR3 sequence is CASSPPSSGSYNEQFS. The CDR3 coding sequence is TGTGCCAGCTCACCCCCATCTAGTGGATCCTACAATGAGCAGTTCTCC.

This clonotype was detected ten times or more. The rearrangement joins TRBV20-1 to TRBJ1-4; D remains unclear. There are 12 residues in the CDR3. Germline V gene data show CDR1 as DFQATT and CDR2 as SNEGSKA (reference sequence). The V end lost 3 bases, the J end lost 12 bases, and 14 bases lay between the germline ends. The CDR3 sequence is CSASLQEEELFF. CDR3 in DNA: TGCAGTGCTAGCCTGCAGGAGGAGGAACTGTTTTTT.

The CDR3 region is CARGRAGGDTGELFF. CDR3 nucleotide sequence: TGTGCCCGTGGAAGAGCGGGAGGAGACACCGGGGAGCTGTTTTTT. The rearrangement joins TRBV30 to TRBJ2-2, with 9 bases that match TRBD2. The V gene end was trimmed by 8 bases and the J gene end by 3 bases; junction bases not matched to a gene: 10. This CDR3 is 15 amino acids long. Germline V gene lookup returns CDR1 GTSNPN and CDR2 SVGIG (reference sequence). The full variable domain, rest sourced from reference TRBV30 and TRBJ2-2, is SQTIHQWPATLVQPVGSPLSLECTVEGTSNPNLYWYRQAAGRGLQLLFYSVGIGQISSEVPQNLSASRPQDRQFILSSKKLLLSDSGFYLCARGRAGGDTGELFFGEGSRLTVL.

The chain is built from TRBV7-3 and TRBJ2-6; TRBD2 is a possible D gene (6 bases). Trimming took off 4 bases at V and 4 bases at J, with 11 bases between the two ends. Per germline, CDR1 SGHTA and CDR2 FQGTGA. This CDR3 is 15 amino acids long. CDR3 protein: CASSSGGVGANVLTF. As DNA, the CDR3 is TGTGCCAGCAGCTCCGGCGGGGTAGGGGCCAACGTCCTGACTTTC.

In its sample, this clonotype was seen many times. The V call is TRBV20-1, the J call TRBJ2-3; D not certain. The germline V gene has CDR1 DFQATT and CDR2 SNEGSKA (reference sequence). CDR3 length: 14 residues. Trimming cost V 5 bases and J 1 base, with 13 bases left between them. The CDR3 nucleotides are TGCAGTGCTGGCCCCGTGGGCGGCACAGATACGCAGTATTTT. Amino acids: CSAGPVGGTDTQYF.

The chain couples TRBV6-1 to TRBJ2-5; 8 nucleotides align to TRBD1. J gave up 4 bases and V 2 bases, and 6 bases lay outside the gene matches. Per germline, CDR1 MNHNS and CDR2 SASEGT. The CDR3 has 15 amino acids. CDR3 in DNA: TGTGCCAGCAGTGAATCGGAGACAGGGGCAGAGACCCAGTACTTC. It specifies CASSESETGAETQYF.

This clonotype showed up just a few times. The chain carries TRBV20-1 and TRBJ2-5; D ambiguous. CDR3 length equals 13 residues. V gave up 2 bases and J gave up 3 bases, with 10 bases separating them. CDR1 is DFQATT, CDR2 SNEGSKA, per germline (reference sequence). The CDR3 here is CSARYDPKETQYF. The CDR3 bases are TGCAGTGCTAGATATGACCCGAAAGAGACCCAGTACTTC.

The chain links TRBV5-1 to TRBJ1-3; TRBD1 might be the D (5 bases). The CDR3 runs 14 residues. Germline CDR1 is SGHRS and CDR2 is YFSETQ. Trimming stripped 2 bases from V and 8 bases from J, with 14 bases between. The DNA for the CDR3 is TGCGCCAGCAGCTTTGGGGGGATGATGGACACCATATATTTT. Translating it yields CASSFGGMMDTIYF.

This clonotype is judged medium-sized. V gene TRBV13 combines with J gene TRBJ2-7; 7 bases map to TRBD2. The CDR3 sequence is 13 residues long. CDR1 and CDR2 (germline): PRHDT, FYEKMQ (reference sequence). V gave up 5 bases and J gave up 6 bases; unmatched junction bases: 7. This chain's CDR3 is CASSISGESEQYF. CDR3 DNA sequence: TGTGCCAGCAGCATCAGCGGGGAAAGCGAGCAGTACTTC.

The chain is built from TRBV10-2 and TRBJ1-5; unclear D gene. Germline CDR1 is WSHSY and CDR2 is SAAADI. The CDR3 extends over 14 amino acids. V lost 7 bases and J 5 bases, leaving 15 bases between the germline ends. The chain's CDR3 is CASTSTDLHQPQHF. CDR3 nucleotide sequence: TGCGCCAGCACATCAACAGATCTCCATCAGCCCCAGCATTTT.

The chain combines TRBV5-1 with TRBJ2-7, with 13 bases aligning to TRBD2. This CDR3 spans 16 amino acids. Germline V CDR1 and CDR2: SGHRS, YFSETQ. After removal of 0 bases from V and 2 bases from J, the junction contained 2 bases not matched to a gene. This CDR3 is CASSLALAGGPYEQYF. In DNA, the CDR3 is TGCGCCAGCAGCTTGGCACTAGCGGGAGGGCCCTACGAGCAGTACTTC.

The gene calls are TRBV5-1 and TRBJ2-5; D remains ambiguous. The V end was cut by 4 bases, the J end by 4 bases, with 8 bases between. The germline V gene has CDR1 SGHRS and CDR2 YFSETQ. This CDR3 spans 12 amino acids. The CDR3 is CASSPSPETQYF. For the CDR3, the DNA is TGCGCCAGCAGCCCTTCACCAGAGACCCAGTACTTC.

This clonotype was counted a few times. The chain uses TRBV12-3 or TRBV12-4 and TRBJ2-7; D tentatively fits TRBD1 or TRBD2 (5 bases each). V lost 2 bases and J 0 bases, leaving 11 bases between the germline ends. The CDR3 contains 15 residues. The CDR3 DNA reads TGTGCCAGCAGTTTATTCGGGGACCCCTCCTACGAGCAGTACTTC. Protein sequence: CASSLFGDPSYEQYF.

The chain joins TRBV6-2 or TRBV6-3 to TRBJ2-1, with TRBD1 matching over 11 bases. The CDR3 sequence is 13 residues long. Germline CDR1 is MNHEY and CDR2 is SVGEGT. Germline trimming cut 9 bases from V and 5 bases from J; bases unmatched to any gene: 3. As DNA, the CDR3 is TGTGCCAGAGGGACAGGGGGGAACAATGAGCAGTTCTTC. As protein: CARGTGGNNEQFF.

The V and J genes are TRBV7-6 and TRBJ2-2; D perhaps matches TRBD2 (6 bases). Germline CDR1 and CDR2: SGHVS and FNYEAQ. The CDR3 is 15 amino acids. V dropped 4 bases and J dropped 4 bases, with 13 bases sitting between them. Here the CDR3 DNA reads TGTGCCAGCAGCTCGTATTCCGGGGGCACCGGGGAGCTGTTTTTT. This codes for CASSSYSGGTGELFF.

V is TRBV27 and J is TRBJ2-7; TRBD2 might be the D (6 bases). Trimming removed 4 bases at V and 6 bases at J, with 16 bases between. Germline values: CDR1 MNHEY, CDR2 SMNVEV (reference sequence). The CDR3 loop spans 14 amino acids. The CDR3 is CASSSGLSGAEQYF. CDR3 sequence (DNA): TGTGCCAGCAGTTCCGGACTATCGGGAGCCGAGCAGTACTTC.

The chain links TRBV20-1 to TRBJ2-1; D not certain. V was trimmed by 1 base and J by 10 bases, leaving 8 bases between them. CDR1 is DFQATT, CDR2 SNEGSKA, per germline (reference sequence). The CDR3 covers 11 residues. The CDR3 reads CSARGSREQFF. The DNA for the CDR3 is TGCAGTGCTAGAGGAAGTCGAGAGCAGTTCTTC.

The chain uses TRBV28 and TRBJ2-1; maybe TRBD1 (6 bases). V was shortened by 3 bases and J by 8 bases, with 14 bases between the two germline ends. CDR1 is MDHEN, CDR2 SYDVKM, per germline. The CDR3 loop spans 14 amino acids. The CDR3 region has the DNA TGTGCCAGCAGTTTCCAGGGGCCGGTGGATGAGCAGTTCTTC. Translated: CASSFQGPVDEQFF.

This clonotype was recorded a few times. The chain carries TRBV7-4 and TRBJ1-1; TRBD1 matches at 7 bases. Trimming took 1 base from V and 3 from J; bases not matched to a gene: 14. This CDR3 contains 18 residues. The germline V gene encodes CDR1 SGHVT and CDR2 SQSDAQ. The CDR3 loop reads CASSLVGGREEVDTEAFF. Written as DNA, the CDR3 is TGTGCCAGCAGCTTAGTAGGGGGCAGGGAAGAAGTCGACACTGAAGCTTTCTTT.

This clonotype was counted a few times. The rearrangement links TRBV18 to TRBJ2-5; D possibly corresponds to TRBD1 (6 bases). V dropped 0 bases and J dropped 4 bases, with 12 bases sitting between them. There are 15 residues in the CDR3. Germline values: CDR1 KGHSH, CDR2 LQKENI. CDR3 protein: CASSPPDSRRETQYF. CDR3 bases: TGTGCCAGCTCACCACCGGACAGCAGGCGAGAGACCCAGTACTTC.

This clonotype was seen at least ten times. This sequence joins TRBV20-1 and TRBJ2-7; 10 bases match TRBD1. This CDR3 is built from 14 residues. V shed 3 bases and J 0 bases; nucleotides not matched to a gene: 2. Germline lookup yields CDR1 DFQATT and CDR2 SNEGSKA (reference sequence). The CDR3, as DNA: TGCAGTGCTAGCTGGACAGGGGGCTCCTACGAGCAGTACTTC. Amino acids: CSASWTGGSYEQYF.

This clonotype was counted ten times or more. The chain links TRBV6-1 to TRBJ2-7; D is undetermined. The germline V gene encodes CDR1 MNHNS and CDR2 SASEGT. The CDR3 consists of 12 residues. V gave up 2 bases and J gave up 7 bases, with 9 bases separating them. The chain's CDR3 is CASSELSFEQYF. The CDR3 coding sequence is TGTGCCAGCAGTGAATTGTCTTTTGAGCAGTACTTC.

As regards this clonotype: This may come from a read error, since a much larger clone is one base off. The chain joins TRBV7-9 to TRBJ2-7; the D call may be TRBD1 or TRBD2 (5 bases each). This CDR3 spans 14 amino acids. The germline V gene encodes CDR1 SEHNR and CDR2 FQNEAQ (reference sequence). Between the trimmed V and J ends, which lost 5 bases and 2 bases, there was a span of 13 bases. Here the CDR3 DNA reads TGTGCCAGCAGCCACGGGACGGGGACCTACGAGCAGTACTTC. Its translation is CASSHGTGTYEQYF.

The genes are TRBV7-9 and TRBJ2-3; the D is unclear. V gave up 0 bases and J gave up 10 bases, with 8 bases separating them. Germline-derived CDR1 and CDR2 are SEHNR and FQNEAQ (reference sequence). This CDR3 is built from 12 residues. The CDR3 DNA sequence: TGTGCCAGCAGCTTAGCCACGGCGGCGCAGTATTTT. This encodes CASSLATAAQYF.